This TCR beta chain was profiled in a study of T-cell reconstitution after alpha-beta-depleted transplantation in children. In this sample, this clonotype turned up many times. Its target is unknown. Overall study results and limits: The study traced high day-60 TCRbeta diversity in some patients to surviving recipient T cells and thymic progenitors. Newly produced T cells mostly accounted for T-cell counts and diversity one year post-transplant. About two months after transplant, alpha-beta T cells reportedly came from several hundred expanded graft clones.

Preparation of the TCRbeta library involved a method that used unique molecular identifiers. One entry per CDR3 protein, called by TCRdb with MiXCR from the PCR reads. The repertoire holds 300,000 to 350,000 distinct CDR3 sequences, around 20% seen once, with 9.5% to 13% in the top ten. The trim removed 5 bases at V and 3 bases at J, leaving 15 bases unmatched. CDR1 and CDR2 (germline): MNHEY, SMNVEV (reference sequence). The CDR3 spans 17 residues. The TCR was taken from a male patient under 18 who had a stem cell transplant for acute lymphoblastic leukemia, so the T cells may come from the graft donor. The sample was PBMCs, mostly from graft donor cells, taken 180 days after TCRalphabeta/CD19-depleted stem cell transplant. The chain joins TRBV27 to TRBJ2-7, with 8 bases identical to TRBD1. For the CDR3, the DNA is TGTGCCAGCAGTCCCACCCTGACAAGGACAGGGATCTACGAGCAGTACTTC. As protein: CASSPTLTRTGIYEQYF.